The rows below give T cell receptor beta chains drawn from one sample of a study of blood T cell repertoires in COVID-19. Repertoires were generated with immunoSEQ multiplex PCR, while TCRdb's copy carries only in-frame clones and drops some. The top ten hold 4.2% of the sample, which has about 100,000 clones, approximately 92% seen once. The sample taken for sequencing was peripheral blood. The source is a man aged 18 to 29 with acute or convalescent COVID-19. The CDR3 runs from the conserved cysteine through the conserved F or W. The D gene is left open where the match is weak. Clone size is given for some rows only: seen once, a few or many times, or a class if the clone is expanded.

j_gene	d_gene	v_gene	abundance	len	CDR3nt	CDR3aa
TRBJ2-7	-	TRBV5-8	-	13	TGTGCCAGCAGCTTTGCGGGGAGCTACGAGCAGTACTTC	CASSFAGSYEQYF
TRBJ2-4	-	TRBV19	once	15	TGTGCCAGTAGTCCCGGTCTGGTGGCCAAAAACATTCAGTACTTC	CASSPGLVAKNIQYF
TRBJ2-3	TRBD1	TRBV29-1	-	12	TGCAGCGTGGACAGGAGCACAGATACGCAGTATTTT	CSVDRSTDTQYF
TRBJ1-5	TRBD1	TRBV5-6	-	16	TGTGCCAGCAGCTTGTTTGGACAGGGGGCGGCTCAGCCCCAGCATTTT	CASSLFGQGAAQPQHF
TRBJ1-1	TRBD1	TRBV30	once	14	TGTGCCTGGAGTGTAGGGGACAGGGCTTTTGAAGCTTTCTTT	CAWSVGDRAFEAFF
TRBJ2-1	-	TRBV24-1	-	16	TGTGCCACCAGTGATTCGGCGCGCGGGTTGTTGAATGAGCAGTTCTTC	CATSDSARGLLNEQFF
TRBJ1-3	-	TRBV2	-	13	TGTGCCAGCATGGCAGGGGCTGGAAACACCATATATTTT	CASMAGAGNTIYF
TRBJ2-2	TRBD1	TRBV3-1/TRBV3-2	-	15	TGTGCCAGCAGCCGGGGACAGGGGATCACCGGGGAGCTGTTTTTT	CASSRGQGITGELFF
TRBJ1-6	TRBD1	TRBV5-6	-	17	TGTGCCAGCAGTAGGGGGACAGCGAGCTCCTATAATTCACCCCTCCACTTT	CASSRGTASSYNSPLHF
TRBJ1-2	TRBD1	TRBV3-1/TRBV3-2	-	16	TGTGCCAGCAGCCGGAGGACAGGGACAACTAACTATGGCTACACCTTC	CASSRRTGTTNYGYTF
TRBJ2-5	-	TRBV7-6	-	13	TGTGCCAGCAGCTTTGGACAGCAAGAGACCCAGTACTTC	CASSFGQQETQYF
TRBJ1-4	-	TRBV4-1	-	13	TGCGCCAGCAGCCTCACTGCGGGGGAAAAACTGTTTTTT	CASSLTAGEKLFF
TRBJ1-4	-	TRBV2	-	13	TGTGCCAGCCGAAGGGGATTAGCAGAAAAACTGTTTTTT	CASRRGLAEKLFF
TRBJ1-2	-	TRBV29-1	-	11	TGCAGCGTTGAAGATTCCGTTGGCTACACCTTC	CSVEDSVGYTF
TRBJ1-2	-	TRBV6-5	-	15	TGTGCCAGCTCTTTCCACAGGGAGGGGATCTATGGCTACACCTTC	CASSFHREGIYGYTF
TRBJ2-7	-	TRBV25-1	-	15	TGTGCCAGCAGTGACCCTAGAGCACCTACCTACGAGCAGTACTTC	CASSDPRAPTYEQYF